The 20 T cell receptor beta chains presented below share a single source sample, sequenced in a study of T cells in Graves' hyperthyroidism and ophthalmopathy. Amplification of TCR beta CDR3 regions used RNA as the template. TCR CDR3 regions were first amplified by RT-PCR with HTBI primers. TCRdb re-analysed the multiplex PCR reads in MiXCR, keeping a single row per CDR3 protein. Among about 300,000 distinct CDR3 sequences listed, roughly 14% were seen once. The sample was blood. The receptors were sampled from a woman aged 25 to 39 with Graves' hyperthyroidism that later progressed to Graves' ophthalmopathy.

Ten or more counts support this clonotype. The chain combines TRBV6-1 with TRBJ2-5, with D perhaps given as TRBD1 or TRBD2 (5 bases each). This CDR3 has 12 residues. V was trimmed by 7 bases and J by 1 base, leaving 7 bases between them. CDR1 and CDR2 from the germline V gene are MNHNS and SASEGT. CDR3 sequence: CASTGRQETQYF. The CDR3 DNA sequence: TGTGCCAGCACGGGGCGCCAAGAGACCCAGTACTTC.

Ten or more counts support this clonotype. This CDR3 is CASSIVRGHNEQFF. DNA of the CDR3: TGTGCCAGTAGTATTGTCAGGGGACACAATGAGCAGTTCTTC. The rearrangement links TRBV19 to TRBJ2-1, with D perhaps matching TRBD1 (6 bases). Germline CDR1 LNHDA, CDR2 SQIVND (reference sequence). CDR3 length: 14 residues. V lost 3 bases and J lost 5, with 11 bases in between.

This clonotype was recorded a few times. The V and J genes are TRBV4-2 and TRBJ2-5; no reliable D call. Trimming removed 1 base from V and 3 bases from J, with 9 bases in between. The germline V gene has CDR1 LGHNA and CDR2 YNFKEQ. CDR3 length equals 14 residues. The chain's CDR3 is CASSQVRAEETQYF. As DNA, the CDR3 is TGTGCCAGCAGCCAAGTACGTGCGGAAGAGACCCAGTACTTC.

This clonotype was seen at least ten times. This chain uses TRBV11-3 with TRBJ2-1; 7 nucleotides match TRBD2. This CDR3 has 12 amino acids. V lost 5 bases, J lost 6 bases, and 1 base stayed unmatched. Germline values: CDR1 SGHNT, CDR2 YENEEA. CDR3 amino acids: CASSASGNEQFF. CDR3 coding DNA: TGTGCCAGCAGCGCTAGCGGCAATGAGCAGTTCTTC.

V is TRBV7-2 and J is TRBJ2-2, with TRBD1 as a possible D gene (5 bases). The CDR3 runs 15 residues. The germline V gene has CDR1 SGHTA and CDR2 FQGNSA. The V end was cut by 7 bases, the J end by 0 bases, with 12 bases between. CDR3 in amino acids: CASNFRTPNTGELFF. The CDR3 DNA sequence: TGTGCCAGCAACTTCAGGACACCGAACACCGGGGAGCTGTTTTTT.

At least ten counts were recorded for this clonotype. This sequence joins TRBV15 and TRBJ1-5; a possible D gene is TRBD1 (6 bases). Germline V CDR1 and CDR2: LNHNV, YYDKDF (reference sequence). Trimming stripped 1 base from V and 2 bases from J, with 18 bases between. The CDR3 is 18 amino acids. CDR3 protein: CATSRVRRGSLGNQPQHF. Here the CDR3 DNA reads TGTGCCACCAGCAGAGTTAGGAGGGGGAGTCTTGGCAATCAGCCCCAGCATTTT.

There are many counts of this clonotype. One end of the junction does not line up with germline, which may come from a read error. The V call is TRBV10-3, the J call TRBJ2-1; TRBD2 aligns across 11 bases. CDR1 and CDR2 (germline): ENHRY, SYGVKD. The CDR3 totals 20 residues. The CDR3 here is CASSGVVGGLAVSSYNEQFF. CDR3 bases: TGTGCCAGCAGTGGGGTAGTCGGGGGACTAGCGGTAAGCTCCTACAATGAGCAGTTCTTC.

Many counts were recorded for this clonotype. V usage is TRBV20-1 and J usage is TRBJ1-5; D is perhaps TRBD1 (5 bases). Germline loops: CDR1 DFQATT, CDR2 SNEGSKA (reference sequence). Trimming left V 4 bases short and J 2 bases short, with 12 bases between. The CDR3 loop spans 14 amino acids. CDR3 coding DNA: TGCAGTGCTAAACGGGACGGGGGCAATCAGCCCCAGCATTTT. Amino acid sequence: CSAKRDGGNQPQHF.

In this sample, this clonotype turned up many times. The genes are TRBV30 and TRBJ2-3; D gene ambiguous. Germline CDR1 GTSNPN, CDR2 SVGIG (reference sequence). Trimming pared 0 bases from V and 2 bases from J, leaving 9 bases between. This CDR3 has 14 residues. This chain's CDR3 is CAWSVQILTDTQYF. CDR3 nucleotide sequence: TGTGCCTGGAGTGTACAGATCCTCACAGATACGCAGTATTTT.

CDR3 protein: CASTYRAGVGQETQYF. The CDR3 bases are TGTGCCAGCACCTATCGGGCAGGGGTGGGTCAAGAGACCCAGTACTTC. V usage is TRBV2 and J usage is TRBJ2-5; TRBD1 might be the D (6 bases). The CDR3 has 16 amino acids. Germline values: CDR1 SNHLY, CDR2 FYNNEI. V gave up 7 bases and J gave up 2 bases, with 20 bases separating them. Using reference TRBV2 and TRBJ2-5 for the parts outside the CDR3, the full variable domain is EPEVTQTPSHQVTQMGQEVILRCVPISNHLYFYWYRQILGQKVEFLVSFYNNEISEKSEIFDDQFSVERPDGSNFTLKIRSTKLEDSAMYFCASTYRAGVGQETQYFGPGTRLLVL.

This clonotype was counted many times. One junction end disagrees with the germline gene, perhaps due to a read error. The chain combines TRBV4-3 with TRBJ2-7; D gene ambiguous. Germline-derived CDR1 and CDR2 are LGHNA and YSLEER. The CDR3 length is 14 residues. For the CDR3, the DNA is TGCGCCAGCAGCCAAGGGGGTGGGCCGTACGGGCAGTACTTC. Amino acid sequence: CASSQGGGPYGQYF.

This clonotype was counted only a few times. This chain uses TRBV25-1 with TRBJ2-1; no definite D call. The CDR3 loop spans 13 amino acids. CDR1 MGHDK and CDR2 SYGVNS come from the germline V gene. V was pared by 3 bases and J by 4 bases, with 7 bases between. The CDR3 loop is CASSDLRYNEQFF. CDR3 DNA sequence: TGTGCCAGCAGTGACCTACGATACAATGAGCAGTTCTTC.

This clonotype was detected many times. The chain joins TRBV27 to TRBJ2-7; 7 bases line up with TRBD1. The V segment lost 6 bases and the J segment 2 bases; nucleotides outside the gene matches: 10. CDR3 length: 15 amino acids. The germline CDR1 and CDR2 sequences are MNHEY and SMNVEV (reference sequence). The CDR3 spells CASSRSAQGTYEQYF. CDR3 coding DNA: TGTGCCAGCAGCCGCTCGGCACAGGGGACCTACGAGCAGTACTTC.

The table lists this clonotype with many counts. CDR3 in amino acids: CASSWQTGSGTEAFF. The CDR3 region has the DNA TGCGCCAGCAGCTGGCAGACAGGGTCAGGCACTGAAGCTTTCTTT. The gene calls are TRBV5-1 and TRBJ1-1, with 7 bases aligning to TRBD1. J was trimmed by 4 bases and V by 3 bases; bases with no gene match: 9. Germline V lookup: CDR1 SGHRS, CDR2 YFSETQ. The CDR3 is 15 amino acids.

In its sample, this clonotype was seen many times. This chain's CDR3 is CASSAGGQQDGELFF. The CDR3 DNA reads TGTGCCAGCAGTGCGGGAGGCCAGCAGGACGGGGAGCTGTTTTTT. The chain has TRBV2 and TRBJ2-2; 7 bases line up with TRBD2. Germline CDR1 and CDR2: SNHLY and FYNNEI. The CDR3 is 15 amino acids. After removal of 4 bases from V and 7 bases from J, the junction contained 9 bases not matched to a gene.

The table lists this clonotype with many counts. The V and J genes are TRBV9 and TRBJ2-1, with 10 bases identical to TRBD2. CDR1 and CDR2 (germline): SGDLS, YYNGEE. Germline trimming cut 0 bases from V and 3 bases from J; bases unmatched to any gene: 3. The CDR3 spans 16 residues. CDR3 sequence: CASSVALAGVYNEQFF. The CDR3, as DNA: TGTGCCAGCAGCGTAGCTCTAGCGGGAGTCTACAATGAGCAGTTCTTC.

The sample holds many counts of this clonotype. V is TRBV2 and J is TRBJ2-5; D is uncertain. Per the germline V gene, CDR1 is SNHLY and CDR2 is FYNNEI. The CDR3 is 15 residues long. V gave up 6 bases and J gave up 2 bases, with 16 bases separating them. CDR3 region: CASRPTAYSQETQYF. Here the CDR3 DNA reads TGTGCCAGCAGGCCTACAGCCTATTCACAAGAGACCCAGTACTTC.

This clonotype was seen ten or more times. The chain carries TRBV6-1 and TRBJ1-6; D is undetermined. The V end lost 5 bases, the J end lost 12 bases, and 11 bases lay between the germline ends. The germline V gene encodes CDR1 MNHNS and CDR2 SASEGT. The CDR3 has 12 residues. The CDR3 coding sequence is TGTGCCAGCAGTCAAACGGTTGGACCCCTCCACTTT. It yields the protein CASSQTVGPLHF.

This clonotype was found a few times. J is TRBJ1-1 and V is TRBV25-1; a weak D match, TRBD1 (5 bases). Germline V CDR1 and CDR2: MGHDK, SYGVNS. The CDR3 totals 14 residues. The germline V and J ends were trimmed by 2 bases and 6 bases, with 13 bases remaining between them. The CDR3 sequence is CASSERGIIAEAFF. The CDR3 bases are TGTGCCAGCAGTGAACGGGGGATTATTGCTGAAGCTTTCTTT.

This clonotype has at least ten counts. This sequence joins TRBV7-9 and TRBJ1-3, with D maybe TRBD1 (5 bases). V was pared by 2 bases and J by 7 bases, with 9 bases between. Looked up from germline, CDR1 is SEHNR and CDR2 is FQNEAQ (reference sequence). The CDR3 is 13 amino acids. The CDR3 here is CASSLIRVNTIYF. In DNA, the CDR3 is TGTGCCAGCAGCTTAATCAGGGTCAACACCATATATTTT.